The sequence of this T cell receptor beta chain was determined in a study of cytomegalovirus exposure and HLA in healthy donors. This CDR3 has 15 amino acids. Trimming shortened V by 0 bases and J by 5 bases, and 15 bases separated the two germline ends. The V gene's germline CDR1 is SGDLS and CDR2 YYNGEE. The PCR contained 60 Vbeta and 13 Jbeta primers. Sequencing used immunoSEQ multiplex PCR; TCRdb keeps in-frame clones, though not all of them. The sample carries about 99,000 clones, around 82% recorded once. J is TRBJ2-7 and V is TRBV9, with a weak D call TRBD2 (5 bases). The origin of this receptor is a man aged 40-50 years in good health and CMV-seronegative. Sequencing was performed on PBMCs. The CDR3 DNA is TGTGCCAGCAGCGTAGCGGGCGGGCGGAGCGACGAGCAGTACTTC. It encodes CASSVAGGRSDEQYF.